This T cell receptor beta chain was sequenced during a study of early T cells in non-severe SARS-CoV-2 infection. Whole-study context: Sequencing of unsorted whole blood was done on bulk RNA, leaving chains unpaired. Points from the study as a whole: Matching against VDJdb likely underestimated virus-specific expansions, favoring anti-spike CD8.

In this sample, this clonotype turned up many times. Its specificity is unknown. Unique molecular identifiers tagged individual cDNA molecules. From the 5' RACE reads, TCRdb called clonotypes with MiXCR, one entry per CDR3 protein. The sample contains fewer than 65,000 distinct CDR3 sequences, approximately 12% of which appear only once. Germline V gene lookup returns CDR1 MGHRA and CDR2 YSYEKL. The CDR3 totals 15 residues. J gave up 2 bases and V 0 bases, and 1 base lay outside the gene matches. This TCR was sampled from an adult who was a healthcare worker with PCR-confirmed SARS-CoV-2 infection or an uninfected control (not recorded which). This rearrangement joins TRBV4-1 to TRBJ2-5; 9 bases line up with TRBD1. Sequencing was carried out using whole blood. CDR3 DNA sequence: TGCGCCAGCAGCCAAGAGACAGGGGGGCAAGAGACCCAGTACTTC. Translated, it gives CASSQETGGQETQYF.